The 10 T cell receptor beta chains listed next were all sequenced from one sample in a study of cytomegalovirus exposure and HLA in healthy donors. The PCR used 60 Vbeta and 13 Jbeta primers. Here immunoSEQ multiplex PCR was the method, and the copy in TCRdb shows in-frame clones only, minus some. The sample lists 150,000 to 200,000 clones, around 75% occurring once. The sample taken for sequencing was PBMCs. These receptors were obtained from a woman in her 50s in good health and CMV-seronegative.

The chain carries TRBV5-1 and TRBJ2-7, with TRBD1 as a possible D gene (5 bases). The V gene's germline CDR1 is SGHRS and CDR2 YFSETQ. The CDR3 loop spans 14 amino acids. The V and J ends lost 4 bases and 6 bases respectively, with 17 bases between them. CDR3 sequence: CASSPGIVQGEQYF. In nucleotides, the CDR3 is TGCGCCAGCAGCCCTGGCATAGTTCAGGGCGAGCAGTACTTC.

The V gene is TRBV2, the J gene TRBJ1-3; D is possibly TRBD1 (5 bases). In germline, CDR1 is SNHLY, CDR2 FYNNEI. Trimming pared 5 bases from V and 5 bases from J, leaving 13 bases between. The CDR3 totals 14 residues. The CDR3 reads CASSRDFSRNTIYF. For the CDR3, the DNA is TGTGCCAGCAGTCGGGACTTCTCGAGAAACACCATATATTTT.

The sample holds one count of this clone. This chain uses TRBV18 with TRBJ1-2, with TRBD1 matching 7 bases. The germline gives CDR1 KGHSH, CDR2 LQKENI. The ends lost 6 bases at V and 6 bases at J; junction bases unmatched: 7. The CDR3 extends over 13 amino acids. CDR3 sequence (DNA): TGTGCCAGCTCCCCGACAGGGAGTGATGGCTACACCTTC. Translating it yields CASSPTGSDGYTF.

The chain joins TRBV6-6 to TRBJ1-2; 7 nucleotides align to TRBD1. Germline loops: CDR1 MNHNY, CDR2 SVGAGI (reference sequence). The CDR3 is made up of 14 amino acids. J lost 5 bases, V lost 6 bases, and 9 bases had no gene match. CDR3 sequence: CASRNQGVGYGYTF. The CDR3 DNA sequence: TGTGCCAGCAGAAACCAGGGGGTCGGGTATGGCTACACCTTC.

The gene calls are TRBV5-1 and TRBJ2-3; 10 bases fit TRBD2. After removal of 3 bases from V and 0 bases from J, the junction contained 4 bases not matched to a gene. The germline gives CDR1 SGHRS, CDR2 YFSETQ. The CDR3 totals 16 residues. This CDR3 is CASSYTSGTSTDTQYF. For the CDR3, the DNA is TGCGCCAGCAGCTATACTAGCGGGACTAGCACAGATACGCAGTATTTT.

V usage is TRBV14 and J usage is TRBJ1-1, with 11 bases that match TRBD1. The CDR3 is made up of 16 amino acids. Germline-derived CDR1 and CDR2 are SGHDN and FVKESK. V gave up 3 bases and J gave up 4 bases; unmatched junction bases: 7. CDR3 sequence: CASSQAPGTGGTEAFF. The CDR3 DNA reads as TGTGCCAGCAGCCAGGCCCCCGGGACAGGGGGCACTGAAGCTTTCTTT.

In its sample, this clone was seen once. The chain is built from TRBV5-5 and TRBJ1-1; no definite D call. CDR1 is SGHKS, CDR2 YYEKEE, per germline (reference sequence). The CDR3 spans 12 residues. The V gene lost 4 bases and the J gene lost 4 bases, with 8 bases spanning the gap. The CDR3 sequence is CASSPSGTEAFF. CDR3 coding DNA: TGTGCCAGCAGCCCCTCGGGCACTGAAGCTTTCTTT.

This chain joins TRBV7-9 and TRBJ2-2; the match to TRBD1 covers 10 bases. V lost 9 bases, J lost 7 bases, and 17 bases stayed unmatched. Germline CDR1 reads SEHNR; CDR2 reads FQNEAQ (reference sequence). The CDR3 length is 17 residues. The CDR3 DNA sequence: TGTGCCAGTATTTGGAGTACGGGACAGGGGTTATTCGGGGAGCTGTTTTTT. Translating gives CASIWSTGQGLFGELFF.

The chain links TRBV18 to TRBJ2-7; 9 nucleotides line up with TRBD1. Germline values: CDR1 KGHSH, CDR2 LQKENI. This CDR3 has 12 amino acids. Trimming cost V 4 bases and J 6 bases; bases outside gene matches: 1. This chain's CDR3 is CASSRDRVEQYF. The CDR3 DNA is TGTGCCAGCTCACGGGACAGGGTCGAGCAGTACTTC.

The V gene is TRBV18, the J gene TRBJ1-1; D unclear. CDR3 size: 14 residues. In germline, CDR1 is KGHSH, CDR2 LQKENI. The V end lost 0 bases, the J end lost 4 bases, and 9 bases lay between the germline ends. The CDR3 is CASSPPGSFTEAFF. The CDR3 DNA follows: TGTGCCAGCTCACCACCAGGGAGTTTCACTGAAGCTTTCTTT.